Sequencing of this T cell receptor beta chain was carried out in a study of blood T cell repertoires in COVID-19 (dated by TCRdb to 2019 to 2021). At the level of the whole study: Samples covering the acute and convalescent phases of COVID-19 were provided by collaborators in the United States, Italy and Spain. The prospective study material was composed of cDNA or gDNA derived from T cells, B-cell-depleted T cells, or PBMCs. Deeply sampled blood TCRbeta repertoires from subjects exposed to, actively infected with, or recovered from COVID-19 were included in the dataset. The repertoires were made available in a free public database intended to serve as a resource for research on the immune response to SARS-CoV-2. Samples came from the ongoing ImmuneRACE study (first 160 participants) plus 1,254 subjects from 6 global collaborators. A de-identified subject ID, COVID-19 status, age in years and sex were almost always included in the sample metadata. Where HLA class I and class II types were available, the types were taken from metadata supplied by the sample provider, not from assay-based typing. What the study reported, not specific to this receptor: How much clinical and demographic metadata was included differed by source and by participant, and the metadata was provided uncurated.

As concerns this clone: Its recognized antigen is unknown. Within one base of it there is no much larger clone, and no base qualities were kept.

Taken from the germline V gene, the CDR1 and CDR2 loops are MDHEN and SYDVKM. Including cysteine and phenylalanine, the CDR3 has 12 amino acids. Just the 36-base CDR3 DNA is kept, in frame starting at base 1. Trimmed from V: 8 bases; trimmed from J: 5 bases; junction bases lacking a gene match: 5. TCRbeta CDR3 regions were amplified from genomic DNA using the immunoSEQ Assay, a bias-controlled multiplex PCR. On the study's bioinformatics: The number of nucleated cells in each sample was estimated from the amplification of reference gene primers within the assay. To quantify the absolute abundance of each unique TCRbeta CDR3 rearrangement, sequence reads were collapsed and filtered. For each sample, productive Simpson clonality was calculated by taking the square root of Simpson's diversity index across productive rearrangements. Imported from immuneACCESS, the table was reduced by TCRdb to in-frame sequences with V and J called. These copies leave out some clones; in studies compared against another copy, an unresolved V gene accounts for under half, and the cause of the remainder is not known. The V and J calls and clone size come from that table; D and trimming were worked out from the DNA. Counted in this sample were 250,000 to 350,000 clones; about 88% of them appeared once. Together, the top ten hold around 12% of the sample.

The collaborating institutions used their own protocols to collect whole blood in K2EDTA tubes. For TCRbeta analysis, collaborator samples were shipped as frozen whole blood, as isolated PBMCs, or as DNA extracted from either sample type. This chain joins TRBV28 to TRBJ2-7, with 8 central nucleotides matching TRBD1. Material: peripheral blood. This clonotype was obtained from a woman aged 55-69 years with acute or convalescent COVID-19. In nucleotides, the sequence is TGTGCCAGCGAAGACAGGGGCGACGAGCAGTACTTC. It is translated as CASEDRGDEQYF.